The 21 T cell receptor beta chains given below trace back to one sample, sequenced in a study of cytomegalovirus exposure and HLA in healthy donors. PCR was performed using 60 Vbeta and 13 Jbeta primers. Libraries were prepared by immunoSEQ multiplex PCR; TCRdb keeps only in-frame clonotypes and omits some of them. Of roughly 98,000 clones in the sample, around two thirds are singletons; the top ten hold 4.5% to 7%. The sample taken for sequencing was PBMCs. These receptors all stem from a woman aged 25 to 39 in good health and CMV-seropositive.

The gene calls are TRBV28 and TRBJ2-5; 11 bases are a match to TRBD1. The V gene's germline CDR1 is MDHEN and CDR2 SYDVKM. The length of the CDR3 is 13 residues. The CDR3 spells CASRTGGLETQYF. CDR3 coding DNA: TGTGCTTCACGGACAGGGGGCCTGGAGACCCAGTACTTC.

The chain combines TRBV4-1 with TRBJ2-7; 9 nucleotides agree with TRBD1. Losses at the gene ends were 4 bases for V and 5 bases for J; bases not matched to a gene: 15. CDR3 size: 17 residues. Germline V lookup: CDR1 MGHRA, CDR2 YSYEKL. The chain's CDR3 is CASSRGPEGTGSHEQYF. For the CDR3, the DNA is TGCGCCAGCAGCCGGGGGCCAGAAGGGACAGGGTCCCACGAGCAGTACTTC.

V gene TRBV7-3 combines with J gene TRBJ2-1; maybe TRBD2 (6 bases). There are 14 residues in the CDR3. Germline CDR1 SGHTA, CDR2 FQGTGA. Trimming cost V 2 bases and J 8 bases, with 13 bases left between them. The CDR3 spells CASSLYGEVDEQFF. The CDR3 region has the DNA TGTGCCAGCAGCTTATACGGGGAGGTTGATGAGCAGTTCTTC.

This clone came up once. The chain uses TRBV9 and TRBJ2-1; 10 bases align to TRBD1. Germline-derived CDR1 and CDR2 are SGDLS and YYNGEE. This CDR3 spans 16 amino acids. V shed 2 bases and J 4 bases; nucleotides not matched to a gene: 6. CDR3 in amino acids: CASSVLGQGTYNEQFF. CDR3 coding DNA: TGTGCCAGCAGCGTCCTGGGACAGGGGACTTACAATGAGCAGTTCTTC.

This chain uses TRBV19 with TRBJ2-1, with D tentatively TRBD1 (5 bases). V shed 5 bases and J shed 4 bases, with 9 bases lying between them. The germline V gene encodes CDR1 LNHDA and CDR2 SQIVND (reference sequence). The length of the CDR3 is 13 residues. CDR3 DNA sequence: TGTGCCAGTAGTTGGGGCTCTTACAATGAGCAGTTCTTC. This sequence encodes CASSWGSYNEQFF.

The chain recombines TRBV29-1 with TRBJ1-3; D might be TRBD1 (6 bases). CDR1 is SQVTM and CDR2 is ANQGSEA in the germline V gene. V was clipped by 4 bases and J by 0 bases, with 10 bases between them. The CDR3 length is 14 residues. CDR3 DNA sequence: TGCAGCGTTGTCGACAGGCCCTCTGGAAACACCATATATTTT. It encodes CSVVDRPSGNTIYF. Full variable domain (remainder filled in from reference TRBV29-1 and TRBJ1-3): SAVISQKPSRDICQRGTSLTIQCQVDSQVTMMFWYRQQPGQSLTLIATANQGSEATYESGFVIDKFPISRPNLTFSTLTVSNMSPEDSSIYLCSVVDRPSGNTIYFGEGSWLTVV.

With regard to this clone: A read error may produce the germline difference seen at one junction end. J is TRBJ2-7 and V is TRBV7-7; D might be TRBD1 (9 bases). Germline CDR1 is SSHAT and CDR2 is FNYEAQ (reference sequence). This CDR3 region has 14 residues. DNA for the CDR3: TGTGCTAGCAGCTTAGCGGGACAGGGAAGCGAGCAGTACTTC. It is translated as CASSLAGQGSEQYF.

This clone was picked up a small number of times. The chain couples TRBV28 to TRBJ2-7, with 8 positions matching TRBD1. Germline V lookup: CDR1 MDHEN, CDR2 SYDVKM. With 3 bases clipped from V and 5 bases from J, the junction kept 3 bases outside the gene matches. This CDR3 spans 13 amino acids. CDR3 sequence (DNA): TGTGCCAGCAGTTTTGCGGACAGGGACGAGCAGTACTTC. Amino acid sequence: CASSFADRDEQYF.

This clone was picked up one time. J is TRBJ2-3 and V is TRBV29-1; 11 nucleotides agree with TRBD2. V dropped 5 bases and J dropped 2; count of bases not matched to a gene: 3. This CDR3 has 14 amino acids. CDR1 SQVTM and CDR2 ANQGSEA come from the germline V gene. The CDR3 DNA sequence: TGCAGCGTTAGACTAGCGGGGTACACAGATACGCAGTATTTT. Residues: CSVRLAGYTDTQYF.

The chain recombines TRBV14 with TRBJ1-5; 8 bases match TRBD1. The germline V gene encodes CDR1 SGHDN and CDR2 FVKESK. This CDR3 has 13 residues. With V trimmed by 6 bases and J by 4 bases, 2 bases remained unmatched. CDR3 nucleotide sequence: TGTGCCAGCAGTCGACAGGGGAATCAGCCCCAGCATTTT. It encodes CASSRQGNQPQHF.

This clone occurred once. The rearrangement links TRBV18 to TRBJ1-1; a possible D gene is TRBD1 (6 bases). Per germline, CDR1 KGHSH and CDR2 LQKENI. CDR3 length: 16 residues. Trimming took off 3 bases at V and 0 bases at J, with 14 bases between the two ends. The CDR3: CASSPGQPSLNTEAFF. DNA of the CDR3: TGTGCCAGCTCACCCGGACAGCCTTCTTTGAACACTGAAGCTTTCTTT.

V usage is TRBV6-1 and J usage is TRBJ1-5, with 10 bases aligning to TRBD1. The length of the CDR3 is 15 residues. V trimming: 6 bases; J trimming: 1 base; junction bases outside the gene matches: 3. Germline V gene data show CDR1 as MNHNS and CDR2 as SASEGT. The CDR3 DNA reads TGTGCCAGCAGCCAGGACAGGGGGAGCAATCAGCCCCAGCATTTT. Translation gives CASSQDRGSNQPQHF.

The gene calls are TRBV5-1 and TRBJ2-3; D unclear. The V gene lost 4 bases and the J gene lost 0 bases, with 15 bases spanning the gap. Germline values: CDR1 SGHRS, CDR2 YFSETQ. This CDR3 comprises 16 residues. DNA for the CDR3: TGCGCCAGCAGCCCGCTGGGCAGCCGGAGCACAGATACGCAGTATTTT. The encoded protein is CASSPLGSRSTDTQYF.

This chain uses TRBV4-2 with TRBJ2-4, with 10 bases that match TRBD2. Germline assignment: CDR1 LGHNA and CDR2 YNFKEQ. CDR3 length: 15 amino acids. The V and J ends lost 7 bases and 7 bases, in that order; junction bases with no gene match: 10. In nucleotides, the CDR3 is TGTGCCAGCACCGTGGGAACTAGCGGGGTGAACATTCAGTACTTC. Protein: CASTVGTSGVNIQYF.

The rearrangement uses TRBV5-1 and TRBJ2-3; D might be TRBD1 (6 bases). Germline V gene data show CDR1 as SGHRS and CDR2 as YFSETQ. The CDR3 is 13 residues long. V lost 5 bases to trimming and J lost 2 bases, with 9 bases between them. The CDR3 nucleotides read TGCGCCAGCAGGGGGGCGAACACAGATACGCAGTATTTT. Residues: CASRGANTDTQYF.

V and J are TRBV5-1 and TRBJ1-2; weak D call: TRBD1 (6 bases). The ends were cut back, 5 bases at V and 2 bases at J, with 13 bases in the middle. The CDR3 length is 14 residues. Germline V gene lookup returns CDR1 SGHRS and CDR2 YFSETQ. The CDR3, as DNA: TGCGCCAGCAGGCAGTTAGGGACAAACTATGGCTACACCTTC. This gives the protein CASRQLGTNYGYTF.

This chain joins TRBV28 and TRBJ2-3; D is possibly TRBD2 (6 bases). Trimming removed 6 bases from V and 6 bases from J, with 22 bases in between. There are 16 residues in the CDR3. CDR1 MDHEN and CDR2 SYDVKM come from the germline V gene. The CDR3 here is CASRLGTALKADTQYF. CDR3 coding DNA: TGTGCCAGCAGACTAGGGACTGCTCTCAAGGCGGATACGCAGTATTTT. Full variable domain (rest looked up from reference TRBV28 and TRBJ2-3): DVKVTQSSRYLVKRTGEKVFLECVQDMDHENMFWYRQDPGLGLRLIYFSYDVKMKEKGDIPEGYSVSREKKERFSLILESASTNQTSMYLCASRLGTALKADTQYFGPGTRLTVL.

This sequence joins TRBV2 and TRBJ1-1, with 7 bases identical to TRBD1. The CDR3 has 14 amino acids. V was pared by 5 bases and J by 8 bases, with 11 bases of the junction left unmatched. In germline, CDR1 is SNHLY, CDR2 FYNNEI. In nucleotides, the CDR3 is TGTGCCAGCAGTCTTGACAGGGAGGATAGCGAAGCTTTCTTT. Its protein product is CASSLDREDSEAFF. Full variable domain (missing parts from reference TRBV2 and TRBJ1-1): EPEVTQTPSHQVTQMGQEVILRCVPISNHLYFYWYRQILGQKVEFLVSFYNNEISEKSEIFDDQFSVERPDGSNFTLKIRSTKLEDSAMYFCASSLDREDSEAFFGQGTRLTVV.

The chain couples TRBV6-1 to TRBJ1-5, with TRBD1 identical over 8 bases. The V gene end was trimmed by 4 bases and the J gene end by 4 bases; junction bases not matched to a gene: 6. Germline V lookup: CDR1 MNHNS, CDR2 SASEGT. The CDR3 extends over 15 amino acids. In DNA, the CDR3 is TGTGCCAGCAGTGCCGGGACAGGACATAATCAGCCCCAGCATTTT. This gives the protein CASSAGTGHNQPQHF.

The chain joins TRBV5-6 to TRBJ2-1, with D uncertain. The CDR3 has 12 residues. V was trimmed by 0 bases and J by 8 bases, leaving 6 bases between them. Germline CDR1 and CDR2: SGHDT and YYEEEE. The CDR3 spells CASSLVVDEQFF. CDR3 DNA sequence: TGTGCCAGCAGCTTGGTTGTAGATGAGCAGTTCTTC.

V and J are TRBV7-2 and TRBJ2-7; D not resolved. The germline V and J ends were trimmed by 5 bases and 2 bases, with 13 bases remaining between them. The germline V gene encodes CDR1 SGHTA and CDR2 FQGNSA. The CDR3 extends over 14 amino acids. CDR3 nucleotide sequence: TGTGCCAGCAGCCTAGACGGCGGCCCCTACGAGCAGTACTTC. It encodes CASSLDGGPYEQYF.